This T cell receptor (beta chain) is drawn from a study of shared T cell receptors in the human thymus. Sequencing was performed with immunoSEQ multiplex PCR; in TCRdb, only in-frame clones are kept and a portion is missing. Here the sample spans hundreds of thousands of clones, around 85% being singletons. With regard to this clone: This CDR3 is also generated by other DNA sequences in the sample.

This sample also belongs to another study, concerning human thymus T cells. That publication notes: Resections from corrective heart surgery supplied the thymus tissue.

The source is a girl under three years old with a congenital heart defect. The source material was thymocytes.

CDR3 residues: CASSPSGGSNEQFF. DNA for the CDR3: TGTGCCAGCAGTCCTAGCGGGGGGTCCAATGAGCAGTTCTTC. The chain recombines TRBV6-4 with TRBJ2-1, with 11 bases aligning to TRBD2. The CDR3 is 14 amino acids. CDR1 and CDR2 (germline): MRHNA, SNTAGT. Trimming at V came to 5 bases and at J to 6 bases, leaving 3 bases not matched to a gene.